This is a list of T cell receptor beta chains from one sample in a study of CD8 T cells in Susac syndrome. From the immunoSEQ multiplex PCR reads, TCRdb called clonotypes with MiXCR, one entry per CDR3 protein. The sample records over 95,000 distinct CDR3 sequences, approximately 90% being singletons. Sequenced sample: CD8+ T cells from PBMCs. The receptors originated from a human donor in good health. The CDR3 runs from the conserved cysteine through the conserved F or W. A D gene is named only where the DNA matches it firmly. Clone size, where shown, is once, few, many, or a class for clones that have expanded.

clone size	V gene	D gene	J gene	CDR3 DNA	CDR3 protein
-	TRBV11-2	-	TRBJ2-1	TGTGCCAGCAGCCCCGTCCACAATGAGCAGTTCTTC	CASSPVHNEQFF
-	TRBV5-1	-	TRBJ1-1	TGCGCCAGCAGCCCTCAAATGAACACTGAAGCTTTCTTT	CASSPQMNTEAFF
-	TRBV29-1	TRBD1	TRBJ2-7	TGCAGCGGCTACCTCCTGACAGGGCCTCTCGACGAGCAGTACTTC	CSGYLLTGPLDEQYF
once	TRBV19	-	TRBJ1-1	TGTGCCAGTATCCCGGGACACGGGACGGGGCCTATGCTGAACACTGAAGCTTTCTTT	CASIPGHGTGPMLNTEAFF
-	TRBV7-9	-	TRBJ2-2	TGTGCCAGCAGCCTTAGCGCCGGGGACACCGGGGAGCTGTTTTTT	CASSLSAGDTGELFF
-	TRBV10-3	TRBD1	TRBJ1-6	TGTGCCATCAGTGAGAGACAGGGTTCACCCCTCCACTTT	CAISERQGSPLHF
-	TRBV19	-	TRBJ2-3	TGTGCCAGTAGACAGTCCACAGATACGCAGTATTTT	CASRQSTDTQYF
-	TRBV21-1	-	TRBJ2-2	TGTGCCAGCAGCCTACGACAGCCTAACACCGGGGAGCTGTTTTTT	CASSLRQPNTGELFF
-	TRBV29-1	-	TRBJ2-3	TGCAGCGTTGAAATCCTCCACGGAGATACGCAGTATTTT	CSVEILHGDTQYF
-	TRBV7-8	-	TRBJ1-5	TGTGCCAGCAGCTTAGATCGGGGTCAGCCCCAGCATTTT	CASSLDRGQPQHF
-	TRBV7-9	TRBD2	TRBJ2-2	TGTGCCAGCAGCTTAGCGTCAACTAGCGGGACCACCGGGGAGCTGTTTTTT	CASSLASTSGTTGELFF
-	TRBV10-3	-	TRBJ2-5	TGTGCCATGAGTAGGGGCCCCCCTGGGGGCCAAGAGACCCAGTACTTC	CAMSRGPPGGQETQYF
-	TRBV5-4	-	TRBJ2-5	TGTGCCAGCAGTCGGCAGGCGCGTCAAGAGACCCAGTACTTC	CASSRQARQETQYF
-	TRBV23-1	TRBD1	TRBJ2-7	TGCGCCAGCAGTCAACCCGGGACAGGGGGGAACGAGCAGTACTTC	CASSQPGTGGNEQYF
-	TRBV19	-	TRBJ1-5	TGTGCCAGTAGTATGGGACCTAGCAATCAGCCCCAGCATTTT	CASSMGPSNQPQHF
-	TRBV27	-	TRBJ2-2	TGTGCCAGCAGTGACCCCGGGACACCGAACACCGGGGAGCTGTTTTTT	CASSDPGTPNTGELFF
-	TRBV27	-	TRBJ1-1	TGTGCCAGCAGTTTAACAGGGCCCTCGAACACTGAAGCTTTCTTT	CASSLTGPSNTEAFF
-	TRBV10-3	TRBD1	TRBJ2-5	TGTGCCACGCAAACCAGGGACAGGGGGTTGGGAGAGACCCAGTACTTC	CATQTRDRGLGETQYF
-	TRBV5-6	TRBD1	TRBJ1-6	TGTGCCAGCAGCCACACCGGGACAGTTGGTAATTCACCCCTCCACTTT	CASSHTGTVGNSPLHF
-	TRBV5-4	-	TRBJ2-1	TGTGCCAGCAGCGTCGATCGCCGCGAGCAGTTCTTC	CASSVDRREQFF
-	TRBV7-9	-	TRBJ2-3	TGTGCCAGCAGCTTAGACCGGACAGTAGATACGCAGTATTTT	CASSLDRTVDTQYF
-	TRBV10-3	TRBD2	TRBJ2-1	TGTGCCATCAGAACTAGCGGGGGGGCCGAAACTTACAATGAGCAGTTCTTC	CAIRTSGGAETYNEQFF
-	TRBV2	-	TRBJ2-1	TGTGCCGGTTCTGAAGGGGGCAATGAGCAGTTCTTC	CAGSEGGNEQFF
-	TRBV20-1	TRBD1	TRBJ1-2	TGCAGTGCATACGGACCGGGACAGGGCTCGATTAATAACTATGGCTACACCTTC	CSAYGPGQGSINNYGYTF
-	TRBV5-1	-	TRBJ2-1	TGCGCCAGCAGCAGGGACGGGAGCTCCTACAATGAGCAGTTCTTC	CASSRDGSSYNEQFF
-	TRBV6-1	-	TRBJ2-3	TGTGCCAGCAGTGATCTGCGAGGGACGCCAACAGATACGCAGTATTTT	CASSDLRGTPTDTQYF
-	TRBV18	-	TRBJ1-3	TGTGCCAGCTCACCCGAGACATCTGGAAACACCATATATTTT	CASSPETSGNTIYF
-	TRBV18	TRBD2	TRBJ2-1	TGTGCCAGCTCACCTCCAGGGGGAGGGACTAGCGGACCGAGCTCCTACAATGAGCAGTTCTTC	CASSPPGGGTSGPSSYNEQFF
-	TRBV10-3	TRBD2	TRBJ2-5	TGTGCCATCAGTCGTAGCGGGGGGGAGACCCAGTACTTC	CAISRSGGETQYF
few	TRBV19	-	TRBJ2-3	TGTGCCAGTAGTCCTCGACAGGCTTATAGCACAGATACGCAGTATTTT	CASSPRQAYSTDTQYF
-	TRBV20-1	-	TRBJ1-2	TGCAGTGCTGGGGGAGTGGACAGAATTAACTATGGCTACACCTTC	CSAGGVDRINYGYTF
-	TRBV7-9	-	TRBJ1-5	TGTGCCAGCAGCTTAGCTCCGGGGCCCCTGAGCAATCAGCCCCAGCATTTT	CASSLAPGPLSNQPQHF